The source of this T cell receptor beta chain is a study of tumor and adjacent non-tumor tissue in lung cancer. Study summary: Patients comprised roughly 12 adenocarcinoma, 2 squamous cell carcinoma and 1 small cell lung cancer. Study-wide points: Significantly higher TCR diversity was found in tumor than normal lung. Top 100 clones took a larger repertoire share in normal lung.

This clonotype showed up just a few times. No antigen is known for it. CDR1 and CDR2 (germline): SGHRS, YFSETQ. The CDR3 is 15 amino acids. Deletions cut 4 bases from V and 4 bases from J, with 17 bases between. RNA was extracted from bulk tissue without any cell sorting. The normal lung tissue was taken more than 3 cm from the tumor edge. Between August and November 2014, newly diagnosed, chemotherapy-naive lung cancer patients underwent thoracic surgery in China. A modified ARM-PCR protocol with three rounds of nested PCR amplified TCRbeta. MiXCR was run by TCRdb on the multiplex PCR reads, yielding one entry per CDR3 protein. The table has roughly 43,000 distinct CDR3 sequences, about three fifths seen once.

Sequenced material: distant non-tumor lung tissue. This TCR was sampled from a man aged 50-60 years with non-small cell lung cancer. The gene calls are TRBV5-1 and TRBJ1-1, with a possible D match to TRBD1 (6 bases). The CDR3 nucleotides read TGCGCCAGCAGCCCGGATGGGGGGCTTGGCACTGAAGCTTTCTTT. Protein sequence: CASSPDGGLGTEAFF. Full variable domain (remainder filled in from reference TRBV5-1 and TRBJ1-1): KAGVTQTPRYLIKTRGQQVTLSCSPISGHRSVSWYQQTPGQGLQFLFEYFSETQRNKGNFPGRFSGRQFSNSRSEMNVSTLELGDSALYLCASSPDGGLGTEAFFGQGTRLTVV.